This TCR beta chain derives from a study of shared clonotypes between healthy human individuals. The table came from immunoSEQ multiplex PCR; TCRdb's copy has only in-frame clones and leaves some out. The sample has approximately 810,000 clones, over 90% seen once. Naive CD8 cells lacked CD45RO, underwent positive selection for CCR7 and left out terminally differentiated effector memory CD45RA+ cells. Every donor, a Caucasian adult, lived in Nashville, Tennessee. Germline lookup yields CDR1 MNHEY and CDR2 SMNVEV (reference sequence). CDR3 length: 14 amino acids. The receptor was derived from a man aged 25 to 40 in good health. Sequencing was carried out using naive CD8+ T cells sorted from blood. The chain has TRBV27 and TRBJ2-3; a possible D gene is TRBD1 (5 bases). Here the CDR3 DNA reads TGTGCAGCAGCACTCGGTGGGGCGATCGATACGCAGTATTTT. Its protein is CAAALGGAIDTQYF.